The count of the clone carrying this T cell receptor beta chain is one. Per the study methods: Nucleated cell counts were estimated from reference gene primer amplification. Using immunoSEQ multiplex PCR, the repertoire was profiled, and TCRdb retains in-frame clones only, with some absent. V and J calls plus clone size are reproduced from that table; the DNA served to infer D and trimming. The data contain about 51,000 clones, 80% to 90% of them singletons. This sample was included in a study of blood T cell repertoires in COVID-19. On the study more broadly: Samples taken during acute and convalescent COVID-19 were collected in the United States, Italy and Spain.

V lost 3 bases and J lost 2; bases outside the gene matches: 4. Germline-derived CDR1 and CDR2 are SEHNR and FQNEAQ (reference sequence). This CDR3 has 15 residues. This TCR came from a man aged 50 or older with active COVID-19. The chain uses TRBV7-9 and TRBJ2-3; 8 bases fit TRBD1. The sequencing sample was made of peripheral blood. The CDR3 loop is CASSLGTGYTDTQYF. The CDR3 DNA sequence: TGTGCCAGCAGCTTGGGGACAGGTTACACAGATACGCAGTATTTT.